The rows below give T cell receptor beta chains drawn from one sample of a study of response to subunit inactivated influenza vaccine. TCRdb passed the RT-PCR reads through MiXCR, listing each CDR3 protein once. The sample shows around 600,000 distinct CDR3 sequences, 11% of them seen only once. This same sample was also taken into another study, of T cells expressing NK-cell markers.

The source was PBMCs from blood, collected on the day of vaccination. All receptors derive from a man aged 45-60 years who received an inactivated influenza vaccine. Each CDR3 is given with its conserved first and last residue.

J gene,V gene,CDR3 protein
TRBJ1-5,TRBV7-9,CASSLGGALDNQPQHF
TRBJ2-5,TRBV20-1,CSAPKRASGETQYF
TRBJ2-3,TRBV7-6,CASSYHSTETQYF
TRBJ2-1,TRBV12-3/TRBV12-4,CASKGLGTSGSYNEQFF
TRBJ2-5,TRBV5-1,CASRTGEETQYF
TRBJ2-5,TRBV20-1,CSAASNWGPGEETQYF
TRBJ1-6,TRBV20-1,CSARTKGWIDSPLHF
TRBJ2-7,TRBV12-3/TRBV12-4,CASSQGQAGEQYF
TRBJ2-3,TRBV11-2,CASSLGSSGLASSPSTDTQYF
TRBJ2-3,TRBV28,CASSRGTGKGTDTQYF
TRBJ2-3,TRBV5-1,CASSPRFVADTQYF
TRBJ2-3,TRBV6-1,CASSEAQGVGAGGDTQYF
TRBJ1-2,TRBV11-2,CASSFEASYGYTF
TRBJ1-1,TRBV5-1,CASSVGNLNTEAFF
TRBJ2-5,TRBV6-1,CASKHHRDLQETQYF
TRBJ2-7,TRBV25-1,CASSARQGKGSYEQYF
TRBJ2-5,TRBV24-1,CATSDIRGEETQYF
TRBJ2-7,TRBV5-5,CASSGRLAGLSYEQYF
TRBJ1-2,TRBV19,CASSTQGTYGYTF
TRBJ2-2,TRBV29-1,CSVLEGGQEYTGELFF
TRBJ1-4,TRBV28,CASSSAEKLFF
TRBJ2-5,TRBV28,CVSSAGPGRTQYF
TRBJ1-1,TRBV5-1,CASSLVGQGANTEAFF
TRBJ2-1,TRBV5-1,CASSSTGTYNEQFF
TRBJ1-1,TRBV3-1,CASSQVGTRDEAFF
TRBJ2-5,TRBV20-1,CSAREEPIFSSFNQETQYF
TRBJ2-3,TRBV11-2,CASSTSPTDTQYF
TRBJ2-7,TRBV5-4,CASTIDRDLKQYF